Listed below are T cell receptor beta chains from one sample, sequenced in a study of blood T cell repertoires in COVID-19. The assay was immunoSEQ multiplex PCR, and TCRdb's table has in-frame clones only and misses some. The sample carries some 180,000 clones, roughly four fifths recorded once. What was sequenced was peripheral blood. The receptors here all came from a human donor in a cohort sampled during active COVID-19. Each CDR3 is given with its conserved first and last residue. A D gene is named only where the DNA matches it firmly. The listing skips clone size in some rows; elsewhere it reads once, few, many or a size class.

cdr3_nt cdr3_aa j_call clone_size d_call v_call
TGTGCCAGTGATTCTCGGGGGATCGGTGGCTACACCTTC CASDSRGIGGYTF TRBJ1-2 . . TRBV11-2
TGTGCCACCAGCAGAGATGCGGCCTTCGACACCATATATTTT CATSRDAAFDTIYF TRBJ1-3 . . TRBV15
TGTGCCTGGAGTGTGCGCAGACTAGCGGGGGGTCAGGAGTTCTTC CAWSVRRLAGGQEFF TRBJ2-1 . TRBD2 TRBV30
TGTGCCAGCAGCTTGGGGACAGGGAAAGGTGAGCAGTTCTTC CASSLGTGKGEQFF TRBJ2-1 . TRBD1 TRBV11-2
TGTGCCAGCAGCTTAGGGGCCCTCAACCTGAACACTGAAGCTTTCTTT CASSLGALNLNTEAFF TRBJ1-1 . . TRBV7-9
TGTGCCAGCAGTGAGGGGAGTGGGGTGGTGTACGAGCAGTACTTC CASSEGSGVVYEQYF TRBJ2-7 . . TRBV2
TGTGCCAGCAGCGCCCGGACAGGGGATGGCTCACCCCTCCACTTT CASSARTGDGSPLHF TRBJ1-6 few TRBD1 TRBV9
TGTGCCAGCAGTCCCGGCCCCGATGGGGGGTACAATGAGCAGTTCTTC CASSPGPDGGYNEQFF TRBJ2-1 . . TRBV6-4
TGTGCCACCAGCAGAGAAGGCAGACTAAACTATGGCTACACCTTC CATSREGRLNYGYTF TRBJ1-2 . . TRBV15
TGTGCCAGCAGAATACAGGGGCAGGACTACGAGCAGTACTTC CASRIQGQDYEQYF TRBJ2-7 . TRBD1 TRBV27
TGTGCCAGCAGGTATTTAGCGGGGACGCAGTATTTT CASRYLAGTQYF TRBJ2-3 . TRBD2 TRBV12-3/TRBV12-4
TGTGCCTCCCTAAGGGGGGGCGGGACTGAAGCTTTCTTT CASLRGGGTEAFF TRBJ1-1 . . TRBV12-3/TRBV12-4
TGTGCCAGCAGCACACAGGAAAACTACGAGCAGTACTTC CASSTQENYEQYF TRBJ2-7 few . TRBV7-6
TGCGCCAGCAGCCAAGATCCTCCAGGGGTAGGAGAGACCCAGTACTTC CASSQDPPGVGETQYF TRBJ2-5 once . TRBV4-1
TGCGCCAGCAGCGCACTAGCGGGGAGTGAGGAGACCCAGTACTTC CASSALAGSEETQYF TRBJ2-5 . TRBD2 TRBV5-1
TGCAGTGCTAGGGGGCGTGAGCAGTTCTTC CSARGREQFF TRBJ2-1 . . TRBV20-1
TGTGCCACCAGTGACCATGGGACAGGGGATGGACGGGGGTGCGGGACCCAGTACTTC CATSDHGTGDGRGCGTQYF TRBJ2-5 . TRBD1 TRBV24-1
TGTGCCAGCAGTGAAGCGTTTGCAGGGACTAATGAAAAACTGTTTTTT CASSEAFAGTNEKLFF TRBJ1-4 . . TRBV6-1
TGTGCCAGCAGTTACTCCGTGGGGGAGGCTAACTATGGCTACACCTTC CASSYSVGEANYGYTF TRBJ1-2 . . TRBV6-5
TGCGCCAGCAGTGAGTCGGGGCCGTCTGAAGCTTTCTTT CASSESGPSEAFF TRBJ1-1 once . TRBV10-2
TGTGCCAGCTCACCACGGGCGGGGGAGTACGAGCAGTACTTC CASSPRAGEYEQYF TRBJ2-7 . TRBD2 TRBV18
TGCGCCAGCAGCTTGGGTGGAGGGGACGAGCAGTACTTC CASSLGGGDEQYF TRBJ2-7 few . TRBV5-1
TGTGCCTGGGTGGACGGAGGGGCGACGATTGAAGCTTTCTTT CAWVDGGATIEAFF TRBJ1-1 few . TRBV30
TGTGCCAGCAGTTACTTCGGCGGGGGGGGCACAGATACGCAGTATTTT CASSYFGGGGTDTQYF TRBJ2-3 . TRBD2 TRBV6-5
TGTGCCAGCAGTGAAGCGCCAGGGCGGGGAATCACAGATACGCAGTATTTT CASSEAPGRGITDTQYF TRBJ2-3 once . TRBV6-1
TGTGCCAGCAGCTTAGCGACCGGGACAGAAGCTTTCTTT CASSLATGTEAFF TRBJ1-1 . . TRBV7-9
TGTGCCAGCAGCGGAGGACAGGGGTTAGGCACTGAAGCTTTCTTT CASSGGQGLGTEAFF TRBJ1-1 . TRBD1 TRBV7-9
TGCGCCAGCAGCCCGCAAGGGACAGGGTCTAATGAAAAACTGTTTTTT CASSPQGTGSNEKLFF TRBJ1-4 . TRBD1 TRBV4-1
TGTGCCAGCAGGCCCGCTATGGACAGGTCCGACAATGAGCAGTTCTTC CASRPAMDRSDNEQFF TRBJ2-1 . TRBD1 TRBV7-9
TGTGCCAGCAGCCAGGGTAGGAGAGGGGGGGCCCGGGAGACCCAGTACTTC CASSQGRRGGARETQYF TRBJ2-5 . . TRBV5-4
TGTGCCAGCAGCGCGGACAGGAAGGGATACACCTTC CASSADRKGYTF TRBJ1-2 . TRBD1 TRBV13
TGTGCCAGTAGTGTGACTTCCGATACGCAGTATTTT CASSVTSDTQYF TRBJ2-3 . . TRBV19
TGCGCCAGCAGCCAAGCAGGGTCCGACACCGGGGAGCTGTTTTTT CASSQAGSDTGELFF TRBJ2-2 . . TRBV4-1
TGTGCCAGCAGTCAGGGGGTGGGGTTCAACACTGAAGCTTTCTTT CASSQGVGFNTEAFF TRBJ1-1 . TRBD1 TRBV6-5
TGTGCCACCGGGATCTTGGGCAATGAGCAGTTCTTC CATGILGNEQFF TRBJ2-1 . . TRBV27
TGCGCCAGCAGCCAAGGACGGGGGGGCCGTAATGAGCAGTTCTTC CASSQGRGGRNEQFF TRBJ2-1 . TRBD2 TRBV4-1